This T cell receptor beta chain originates from a study of cytomegalovirus exposure and HLA in healthy donors. Notes on the study in general: Among the CMV-associated chains, three were confirmed in vitro as specific for CMV antigens. A few V segments could not be told apart, such as TRBV6-2 and TRBV6-3, and were left out. Beyond CMV serostatus, there was no information to go on about immune exposure. Later on, an analysis tied around 17,000 TCR beta sequences to HLA alleles at 0.05 false discovery rate.

13 Jbeta primers and 60 Vbeta primers were used for the PCR. Sequencing was performed with immunoSEQ multiplex PCR; in TCRdb, only in-frame clones are kept and a portion is missing. Of some 130,000 clones in the sample, under 85% are singletons; the top ten hold over 1.5%. In regard to this clone: As yet, its antigen is unknown.

Germline CDR1 reads SNHLY; CDR2 reads FYNNEI. CDR3 size: 11 residues. V lost 4 bases and J 6 bases, leaving 6 bases between the germline ends. This chain links TRBV2 with TRBJ1-2; D is unclear. The TCR sequence derives from a boy aged 5-17 years in good health and CMV-seronegative. The sequencing input was PBMCs. CDR3 protein: CASSVDHGYTF. The CDR3 nucleotides read TGTGCCAGCAGTGTAGATCATGGCTACACCTTC. The variable domain in full, with the rest retrieved from reference TRBV2 and TRBJ1-2, is EPEVTQTPSHQVTQMGQEVILRCVPISNHLYFYWYRQILGQKVEFLVSFYNNEISEKSEIFDDQFSVERPDGSNFTLKIRSTKLEDSAMYFCASSVDHGYTFGSGTRLTVV.